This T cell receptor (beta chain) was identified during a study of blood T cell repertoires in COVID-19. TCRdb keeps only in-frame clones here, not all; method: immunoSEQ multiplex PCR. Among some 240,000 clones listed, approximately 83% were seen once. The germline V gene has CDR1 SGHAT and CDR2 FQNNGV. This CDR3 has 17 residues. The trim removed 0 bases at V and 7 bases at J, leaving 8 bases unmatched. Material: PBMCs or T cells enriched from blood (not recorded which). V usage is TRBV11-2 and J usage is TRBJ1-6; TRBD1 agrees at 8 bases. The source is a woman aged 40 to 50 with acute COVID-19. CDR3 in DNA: TGTGCCAGCAGCTTAGATGGACAGGGACGGCGGAATTCACCCCTCCACTTT. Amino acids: CASSLDGQGRRNSPLHF.